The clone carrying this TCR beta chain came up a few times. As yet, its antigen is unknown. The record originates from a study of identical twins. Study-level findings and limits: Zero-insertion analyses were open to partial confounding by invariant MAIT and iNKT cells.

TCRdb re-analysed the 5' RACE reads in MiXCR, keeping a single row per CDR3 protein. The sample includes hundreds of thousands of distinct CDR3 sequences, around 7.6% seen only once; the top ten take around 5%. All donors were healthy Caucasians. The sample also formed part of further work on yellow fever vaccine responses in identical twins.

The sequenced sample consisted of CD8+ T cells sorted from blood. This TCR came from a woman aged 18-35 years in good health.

The CDR3 DNA follows: TGTGCCAGCAGCTTAGCGTTTCAGGGGAGCTCACCCCTCCACTTT. The encoded protein is CASSLAFQGSSPLHF. The chain uses TRBV7-2 and TRBJ1-6; tentatively, D is TRBD1 (6 bases). Trimming removed 0 bases from V and 10 bases from J, with 13 bases in between. This CDR3 has 15 amino acids. The V gene's germline CDR1 is SGHTA and CDR2 FQGNSA.